The clone carrying this T cell receptor beta chain was recorded many times. Its antigen remains unidentified. TCRdb processed the RT-PCR reads anew with MiXCR; each CDR3 protein has one entry. The table includes around 480,000 distinct CDR3 sequences, approximately 11% detected once. The CDR3 length is 14 residues. V lost 6 bases and J lost 2, with 17 bases in between. Germline assignment: CDR1 DFQATT and CDR2 SNEGSKA (reference sequence). The data were obtained in a study of response to subunit inactivated influenza vaccine. Study-level findings and limits: The authors suggested that few new T cells are recruited per seasonal influenza vaccination.

Sequenced material: PBMCs from blood, taken roughly 48 days after vaccination. The TCR originated in a man aged 50 to 60 who received an inactivated influenza vaccine. The V call is TRBV20-1, the J call TRBJ2-7; D might be TRBD1 (5 bases). As DNA, the CDR3 is TGCAGTGCCGTAAAACAGGTACCCACCTACGAGCAGTACTTC. It translates to CSAVKQVPTYEQYF.